This entry describes one TCR beta chain. Its antigen is as yet unknown. This specimen comes from a study of shared clonotypes between healthy human individuals. Overall study context: Those who served as donors were a couple of women and a few men between the ages of 18 and 49. Three plates were used per donor for CD4 naive, three for CD4 memory, two for CD8 naive and one for CD8 memory.

Sequencing used immunoSEQ multiplex PCR; TCRdb keeps in-frame clones, though not all of them. This table holds 650,000 to 700,000 clones, roughly 88% found once. V gave up 0 bases and J gave up 7 bases; unmatched junction bases: 6. The CDR3 runs 16 residues. The germline V gene encodes CDR1 SGHTA and CDR2 FQGNSA. Study findings and constraints: Non-shared clonotypes showed lower generation probabilities than clonotypes common to all four donors. It was anticipated that sequencing depth would influence how many clonotypes donors shared.

The TCR comes from a man aged 18-30 years in good health. Some clones in this sample may be carry-over from other donors' samples. This sequence joins TRBV7-2 and TRBJ2-2; 9 positions match TRBD1. The source material was memory CD8+ T cells from PBMCs. The sample's subset: CD45RO+ cells pooled with CCR7-negative TemRA cells. The CDR3 is CASSLASQGAGGELFF. Written as DNA, the CDR3 is TGTGCCAGCAGCTTAGCATCACAGGGGGCGGGCGGGGAGCTGTTTTTT.